The subject of this entry is one TCR beta chain. Its antigen is undetermined. Unique molecular identifiers had been added to the TCR beta cDNA libraries. TCRdb reprocessed the PCR reads via MiXCR and lists one record per CDR3 protein. This table holds about 540,000 distinct CDR3 sequences, approximately 31% found once. This record comes from a study of post-analysis software for immune sequencing data. Overall study findings and caveats: There were a few TRBV segments more frequent in patients than controls, and TRBV5-6, TRBV5-1 and TRBV20-1 were among them.

This CDR3 is built from 15 residues. Germline V gene data show CDR1 as DFQATT and CDR2 as SNEGSKA (reference sequence). The ends lost 0 bases at V and 6 bases at J; junction bases unmatched: 9. This TCR came from a girl aged 2 to 17 with multiple sclerosis. The V and J genes are TRBV20-1 and TRBJ2-3; 7 nucleotides match TRBD1. Sequencing used blood. CDR3 region: CSARDWDREADTQYF. As DNA, the CDR3 is TGCAGTGCTAGAGACTGGGACAGAGAAGCCGATACGCAGTATTTT.